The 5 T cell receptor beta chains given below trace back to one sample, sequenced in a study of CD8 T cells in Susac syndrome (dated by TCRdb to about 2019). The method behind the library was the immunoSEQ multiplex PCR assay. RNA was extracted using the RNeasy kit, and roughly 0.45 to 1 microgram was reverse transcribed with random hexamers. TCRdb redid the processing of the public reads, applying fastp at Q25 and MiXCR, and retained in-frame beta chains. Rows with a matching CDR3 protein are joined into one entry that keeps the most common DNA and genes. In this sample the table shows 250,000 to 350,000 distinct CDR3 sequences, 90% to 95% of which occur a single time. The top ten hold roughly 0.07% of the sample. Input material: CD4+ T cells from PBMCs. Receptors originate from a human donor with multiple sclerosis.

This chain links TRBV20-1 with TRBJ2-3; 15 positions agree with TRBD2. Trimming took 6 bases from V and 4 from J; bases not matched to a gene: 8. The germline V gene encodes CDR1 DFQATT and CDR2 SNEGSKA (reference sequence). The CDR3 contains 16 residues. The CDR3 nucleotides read TGCAGTGCGCAAGAGTGGACTAGCGGGAGGGCAGATACGCAGTATTTT. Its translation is CSAQEWTSGRADTQYF.

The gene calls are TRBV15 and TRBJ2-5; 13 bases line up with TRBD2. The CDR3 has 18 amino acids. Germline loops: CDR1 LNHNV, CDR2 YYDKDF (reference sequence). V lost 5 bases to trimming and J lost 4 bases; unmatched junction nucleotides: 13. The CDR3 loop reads CATSGSLLAGGFGETQYF. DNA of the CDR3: TGTGCCACCAGCGGATCATTACTAGCGGGAGGGTTCGGAGAGACCCAGTACTTC.

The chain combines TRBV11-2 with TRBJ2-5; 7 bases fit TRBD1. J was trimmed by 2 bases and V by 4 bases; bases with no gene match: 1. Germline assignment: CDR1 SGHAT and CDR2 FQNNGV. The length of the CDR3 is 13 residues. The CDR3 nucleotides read TGTGCCAGCAGCTGGACAGGTCAAGAGACCCAGTACTTC. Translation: CASSWTGQETQYF.

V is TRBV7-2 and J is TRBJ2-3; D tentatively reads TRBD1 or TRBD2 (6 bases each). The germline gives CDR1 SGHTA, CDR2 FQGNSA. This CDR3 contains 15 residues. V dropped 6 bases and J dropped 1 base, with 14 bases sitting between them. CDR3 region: CASRWGAGGTDTQYF. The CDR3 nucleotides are TGTGCCAGCAGGTGGGGGGCGGGTGGCACAGATACGCAGTATTTT.

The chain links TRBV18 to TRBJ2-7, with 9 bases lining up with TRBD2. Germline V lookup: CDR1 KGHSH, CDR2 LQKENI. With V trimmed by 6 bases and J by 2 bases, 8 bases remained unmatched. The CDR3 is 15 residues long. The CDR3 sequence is CASSPGLAGTYEQYF. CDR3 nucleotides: TGTGCCAGCTCGCCGGGCCTAGCGGGGACCTACGAGCAGTACTTC.